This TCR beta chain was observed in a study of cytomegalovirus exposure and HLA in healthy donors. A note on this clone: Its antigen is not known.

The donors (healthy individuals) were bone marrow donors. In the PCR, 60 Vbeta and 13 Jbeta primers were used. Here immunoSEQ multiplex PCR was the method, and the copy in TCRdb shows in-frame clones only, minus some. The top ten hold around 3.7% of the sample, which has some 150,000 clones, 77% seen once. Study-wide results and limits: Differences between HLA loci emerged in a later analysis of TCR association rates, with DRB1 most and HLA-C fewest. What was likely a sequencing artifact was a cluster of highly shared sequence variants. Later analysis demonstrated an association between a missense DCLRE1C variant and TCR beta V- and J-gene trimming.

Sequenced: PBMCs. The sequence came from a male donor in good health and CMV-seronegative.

In DNA form, the CDR3 reads TGTGCCAGTAGCATTGGCCAGATAATTCAGCCCCAGCATTTT. Amino acids: CASSIGQIIQPQHF. The J gene is TRBJ1-5, the V gene TRBV19; unclear D gene. Germline assignment: CDR1 LNHDA and CDR2 SQIVND (reference sequence). The CDR3 contains 14 residues. The V end lost 6 bases, the J end lost 6 bases, and 15 bases lay between the germline ends.